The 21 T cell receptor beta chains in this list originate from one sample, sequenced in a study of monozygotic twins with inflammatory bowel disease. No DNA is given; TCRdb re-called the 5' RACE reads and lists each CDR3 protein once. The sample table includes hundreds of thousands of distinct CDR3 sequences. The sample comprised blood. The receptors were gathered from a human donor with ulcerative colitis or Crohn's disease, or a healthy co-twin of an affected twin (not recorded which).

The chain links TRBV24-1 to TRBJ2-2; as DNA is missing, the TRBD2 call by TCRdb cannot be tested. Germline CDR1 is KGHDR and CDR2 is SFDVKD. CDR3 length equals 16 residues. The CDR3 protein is CATSDWDWTNTGELFF.

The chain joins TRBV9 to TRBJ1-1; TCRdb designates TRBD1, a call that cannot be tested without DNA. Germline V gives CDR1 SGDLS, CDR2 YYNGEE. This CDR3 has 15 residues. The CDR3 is CASSFGPGVNTEAFF. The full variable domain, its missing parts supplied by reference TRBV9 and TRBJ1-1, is DSGVTQTPKHLITATGQRVTLRCSPRSGDLSVYWYQQSLDQGLQFLIQYYNGEERAKGNILERFSAQQFPDLHSELNLSSLELGDSALYFCASSFGPGVNTEAFFGQGTRLTVV.

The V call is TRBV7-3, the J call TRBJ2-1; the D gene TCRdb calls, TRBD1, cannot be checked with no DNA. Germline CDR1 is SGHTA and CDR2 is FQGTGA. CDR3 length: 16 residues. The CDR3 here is CASSLLARGFSNEQFF. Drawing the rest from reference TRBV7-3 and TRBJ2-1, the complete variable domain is GAGVSQTPSNKVTEKGKYVELRCDPISGHTALYWYRQSLGQGPEFLIYFQGTGAADDSGLPNDRFFAVRPEGSVSTLKIQRTERGDSAVYLCASSLLARGFSNEQFFGPGTRLTVL.

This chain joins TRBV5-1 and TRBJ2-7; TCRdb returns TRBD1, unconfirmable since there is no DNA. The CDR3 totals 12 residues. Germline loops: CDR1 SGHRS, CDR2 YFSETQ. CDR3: CASSSQGFEQYF.

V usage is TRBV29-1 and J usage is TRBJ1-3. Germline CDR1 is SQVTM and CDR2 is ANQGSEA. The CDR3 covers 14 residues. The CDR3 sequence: CSVVIPSSGNTIYF.

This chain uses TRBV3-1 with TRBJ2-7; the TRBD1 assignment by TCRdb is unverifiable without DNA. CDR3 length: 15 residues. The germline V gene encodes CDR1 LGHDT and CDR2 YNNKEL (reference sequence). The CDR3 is CASSRSSGARYEQYF.

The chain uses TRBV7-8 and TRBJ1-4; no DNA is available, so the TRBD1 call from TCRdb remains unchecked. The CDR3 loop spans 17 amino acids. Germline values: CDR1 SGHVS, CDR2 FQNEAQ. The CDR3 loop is CASSHRDRGLTNEKLFF.

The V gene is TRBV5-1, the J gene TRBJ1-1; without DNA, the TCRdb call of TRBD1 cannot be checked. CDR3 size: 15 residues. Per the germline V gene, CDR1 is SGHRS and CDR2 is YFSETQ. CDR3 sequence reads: CASGGQGRMNTEAFF.

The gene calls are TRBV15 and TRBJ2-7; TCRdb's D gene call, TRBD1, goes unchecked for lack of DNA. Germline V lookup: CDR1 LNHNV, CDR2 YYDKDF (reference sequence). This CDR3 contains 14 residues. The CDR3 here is CATSGGTGAYEQYF.

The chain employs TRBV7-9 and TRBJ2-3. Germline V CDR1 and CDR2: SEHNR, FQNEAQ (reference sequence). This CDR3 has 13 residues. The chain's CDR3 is CASSLDPQDTQYF.

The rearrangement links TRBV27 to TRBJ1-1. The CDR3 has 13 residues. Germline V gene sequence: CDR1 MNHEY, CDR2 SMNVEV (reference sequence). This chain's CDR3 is CASLQGGGTEAFF.

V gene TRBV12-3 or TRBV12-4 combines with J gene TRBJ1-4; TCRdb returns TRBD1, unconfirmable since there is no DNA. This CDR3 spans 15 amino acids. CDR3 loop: CASRPWDRGGEKLFF.

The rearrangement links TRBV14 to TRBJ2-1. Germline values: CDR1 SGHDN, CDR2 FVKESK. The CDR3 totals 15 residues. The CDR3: CASSQEARSYNEQFF.

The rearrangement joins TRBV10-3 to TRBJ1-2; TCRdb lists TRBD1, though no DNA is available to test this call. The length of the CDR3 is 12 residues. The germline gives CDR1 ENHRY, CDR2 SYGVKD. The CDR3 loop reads CATSGQSYGYTF.

CDR3 in amino acids: CASTPTSAVENEQFF. The rearrangement links TRBV28 to TRBJ2-1; TCRdb picks TRBD2, but there is no DNA to check that call. The CDR3 covers 15 residues. Per germline, CDR1 MDHEN and CDR2 SYDVKM.

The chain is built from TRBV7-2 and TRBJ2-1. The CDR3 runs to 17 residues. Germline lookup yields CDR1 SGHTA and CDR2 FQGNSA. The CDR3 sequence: CASSLAVVRSSYNEQFF.

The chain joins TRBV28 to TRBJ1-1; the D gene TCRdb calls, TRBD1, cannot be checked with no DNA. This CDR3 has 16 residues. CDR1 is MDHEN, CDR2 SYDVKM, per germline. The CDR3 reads CASSLLGGLGNTEAFF.

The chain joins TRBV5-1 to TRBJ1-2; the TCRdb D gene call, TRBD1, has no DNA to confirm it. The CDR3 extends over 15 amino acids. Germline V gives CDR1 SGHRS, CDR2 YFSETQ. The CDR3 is CASGPGDSRSYGYTF.

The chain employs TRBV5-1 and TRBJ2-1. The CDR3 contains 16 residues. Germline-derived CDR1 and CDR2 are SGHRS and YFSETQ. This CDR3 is CASSLDGGTSNNEQFF.

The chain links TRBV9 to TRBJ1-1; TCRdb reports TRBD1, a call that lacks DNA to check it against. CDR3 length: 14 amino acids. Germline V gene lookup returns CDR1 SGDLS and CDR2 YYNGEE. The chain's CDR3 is CASSVDSGYTEAFF.

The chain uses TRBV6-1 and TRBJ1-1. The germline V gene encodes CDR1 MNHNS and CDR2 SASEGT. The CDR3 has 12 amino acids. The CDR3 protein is CASRLLDTEAFF.